This T cell receptor (beta chain) comes out of a study of cytomegalovirus exposure and HLA in healthy donors. CDR3 length: 13 amino acids. Germline CDR1 SNHLY, CDR2 FYNNEI. The ends lost 11 bases at V and 4 bases at J; junction bases unmatched: 10. Both 60 Vbeta primers and 13 Jbeta primers went into the PCR. Sequenced by immunoSEQ multiplex PCR; TCRdb stores in-frame clones only, minus some. The sample lists hundreds of thousands of clones, around two thirds occurring once. Sequenced input: PBMCs. This sequence joins TRBV2 and TRBJ2-5; 7 nucleotides line up with TRBD2. This sequence originates from a female donor in good health and CMV-seronegative. The CDR3 nucleotides read TGTGCCGGACCTAGCGGAGCCCCAGAGACCCAGTACTTC. It yields the protein CAGPSGAPETQYF. The full variable domain, completed using reference TRBV2 and TRBJ2-5, is EPEVTQTPSHQVTQMGQEVILRCVPISNHLYFYWYRQILGQKVEFLVSFYNNEISEKSEIFDDQFSVERPDGSNFTLKIRSTKLEDSAMYFCAGPSGAPETQYFGPGTRLLVL.